These 11 T cell receptor beta chains share one sample of origin, sequenced in a study of control samples from healthy donors and cancer patients. The protocol was immunoSEQ multiplex PCR, while the TCRdb copy is restricted to in-frame clones and leaves out a portion. Of fewer than 200,000 clones listed, roughly 90% were seen once; the top ten hold approximately 1.5%. What was sequenced was blood. These receptor sequences come from a woman between 50 and 59 years old in good health.

The chain uses TRBV2 and TRBJ2-7; maybe TRBD2 (6 bases). The ends were cut back, 7 bases at V and 6 bases at J, with 16 bases in the middle. CDR3 length equals 13 residues. Looked up from germline, CDR1 is SNHLY and CDR2 is FYNNEI. Here the CDR3 reads CASTPNPGVEQYF. The CDR3 nucleotides read TGTGCCAGCACCCCAAACCCGGGGGTCGAGCAGTACTTC.

In nucleotides, the CDR3 is TGTGCCAGCAGCGTATTCGGGCTGACTAGCGGCACAGATACGCAGTATTTT. Protein product: CASSVFGLTSGTDTQYF. J is TRBJ2-3 and V is TRBV9; 8 bases fit TRBD2. CDR3 length: 17 amino acids. Germline V gene lookup returns CDR1 SGDLS and CDR2 YYNGEE. J was trimmed by 1 base and V by 1 base; bases with no gene match: 8.

This clone was seen once. The J gene is TRBJ2-1, the V gene TRBV19, with 11 bases aligning to TRBD2. This CDR3 region has 16 residues. CDR1 is LNHDA, CDR2 SQIVND, per germline (reference sequence). V dropped 6 bases and J dropped 2; count of bases not matched to a gene: 6. Here the CDR3 reads CASSRPSGGTYNEQFF. DNA for the CDR3: TGTGCCAGTAGCAGACCTAGCGGGGGGACCTACAATGAGCAGTTCTTC.

This clone was seen a single time. V and J are TRBV7-8 and TRBJ2-1; D is possibly TRBD2 (6 bases). The germline CDR1 and CDR2 sequences are SGHVS and FQNEAQ. V lost 0 bases, J lost 5 bases, and 14 bases lay in between. There are 16 residues in the CDR3. The CDR3 DNA is TGTGCCAGCAGCTTAGCCTCGGCGGGAAATCACAATGAGCAGTTCTTC. Translation: CASSLASAGNHNEQFF.

This clone was counted a single time. The rearrangement joins TRBV4-1 to TRBJ2-3; 13 bases match TRBD2. V shed 1 base, J shed 5 bases, and the junction held 0 bases outside the gene matches. There are 15 residues in the CDR3. Per the germline V gene, CDR1 is MGHRA and CDR2 is YSYEKL. DNA of the CDR3: TGCGCCAGCAGCCAAGGGACTAGCGGGAGAGATACGCAGTATTTT. Translated, it gives CASSQGTSGRDTQYF.

In nucleotides, the CDR3 is TGTGCCACCAGTGATTACGGGGTCACAGATACGCAGTATTTT. This sequence encodes CATSDYGVTDTQYF. V and J are TRBV24-1 and TRBJ2-3; perhaps TRBD2 as D (5 bases). Per germline, CDR1 KGHDR and CDR2 SFDVKD. The CDR3 extends over 14 amino acids. V gave up 2 bases and J gave up 2 bases, with 7 bases separating them.

This clone was picked up a small number of times. This sequence joins TRBV24-1 and TRBJ1-2; D is perhaps TRBD1 (5 bases). Germline CDR1 KGHDR, CDR2 SFDVKD. CDR3 length equals 14 residues. V was cut by 4 bases and J by 3 bases, with 11 bases left in between. For the CDR3, the DNA is TGTGCCACCAGTGACCCGGACATGGACTATGGCTACACCTTC. Encoded protein: CATSDPDMDYGYTF.

The gene calls are TRBV30 and TRBJ2-3; D may correspond to TRBD1 or TRBD2 (6 bases each). This CDR3 is built from 15 residues. Per the germline V gene, CDR1 is GTSNPN and CDR2 is SVGIG (reference sequence). The V and J ends lost 1 base and 1 base respectively, with 12 bases between them. CDR3 protein: CAWSDRRGGTDTQYF. Here the CDR3 DNA reads TGTGCCTGGAGTGATCGTAGGGGGGGCACAGATACGCAGTATTTT. Supplemented by reference TRBV30 and TRBJ2-3, the full variable domain reads SQTIHQWPATLVQPVGSPLSLECTVEGTSNPNLYWYRQAAGRGLQLLFYSVGIGQISSEVPQNLSASRPQDRQFILSSKKLLLSDSGFYLCAWSDRRGGTDTQYFGPGTRLTVL.

V gene TRBV7-2 combines with J gene TRBJ2-2; no definite D call. Trimming shortened V by 1 base and J by 6 bases, and 6 bases separated the two germline ends. Germline V lookup: CDR1 SGHTA, CDR2 FQGNSA. There are 13 residues in the CDR3. The CDR3 loop is CASSLGFSGELFF. CDR3 nucleotide sequence: TGTGCCAGCAGCTTAGGTTTTTCCGGGGAGCTGTTTTTT.

This clone has just one count. The rearrangement links TRBV27 to TRBJ2-3; 10 bases align to TRBD2. This CDR3 is 17 amino acids long. The J segment lost 1 base and the V segment lost 3 bases, leaving 7 bases of the junction unmatched. Germline V gene lookup returns CDR1 MNHEY and CDR2 SMNVEV (reference sequence). The DNA for the CDR3 is TGTGCCAGCAGTTTTCTTGGACTAGCGGTGGGCACAGATACGCAGTATTTT. Amino acid sequence: CASSFLGLAVGTDTQYF.

The chain is built from TRBV9 and TRBJ1-1; maybe TRBD1 (5 bases). Trimming took 0 bases from V and 5 from J, leaving 8 bases between them. Germline assignment: CDR1 SGDLS and CDR2 YYNGEE. This CDR3 spans 13 amino acids. The chain's CDR3 is CASSVEGLTEAFF. CDR3 nucleotide sequence: TGTGCCAGCAGCGTAGAGGGGTTAACTGAAGCTTTCTTT.